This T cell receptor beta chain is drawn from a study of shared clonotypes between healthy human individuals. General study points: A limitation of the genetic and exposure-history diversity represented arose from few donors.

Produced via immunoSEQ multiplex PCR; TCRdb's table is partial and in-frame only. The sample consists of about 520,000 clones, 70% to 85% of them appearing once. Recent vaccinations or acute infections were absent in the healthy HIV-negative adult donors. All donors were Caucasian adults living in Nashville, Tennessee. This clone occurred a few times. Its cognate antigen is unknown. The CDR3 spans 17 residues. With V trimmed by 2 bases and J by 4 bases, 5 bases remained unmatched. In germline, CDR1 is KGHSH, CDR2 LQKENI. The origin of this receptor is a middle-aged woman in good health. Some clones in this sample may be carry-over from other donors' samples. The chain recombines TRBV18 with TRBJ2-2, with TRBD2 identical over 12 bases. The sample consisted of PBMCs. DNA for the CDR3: TGTGCCAGCTCACCAATCGGACTAGCGGGATTCACCGGGGAGCTGTTTTTT. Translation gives CASSPIGLAGFTGELFF. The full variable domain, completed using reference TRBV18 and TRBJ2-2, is NAGVMQNPRHLVRRRGQEARLRCSPMKGHSHVYWYRQLPEEGLKFMVYLQKENIIDESGMPKERFSAEFPKEGPSILRIQQVVRGDSAAYFCASSPIGLAGFTGELFFGEGSRLTVL.